This T cell receptor beta chain was sequenced during a study of PD-1 blockade in mismatch repair-deficient tumors (dated by TCRdb to the late 2010s). As for the study more broadly: The trial enrolled just over 85 consecutive patients with approximately twelve mismatch repair-deficient cancer types between September 2013 and 2016, all previously treated and progressing. Tumor-associated T cell clones were tracked in the peripheral blood of patients responding to PD-1 blockade by deep sequencing of TCR CDR3 regions.

Library method: the immunoSEQ multiplex PCR assay. The clones in this table, taken by TCRdb from immuneACCESS, are in-frame only. Not every clone is retained; where verified, under half of the shortfall comes from an unresolved V gene, and the cause of the rest is unknown. Recorded for this sample are tens of thousands of clones; 78% of them occurred a single time. The ten largest clonotypes hold over 4.5% of the sample. The paper's findings and limits, for the study overall: After pembrolizumab, tumor-resident clones, which were often undetectable in blood before treatment, expanded rapidly and then contracted, generally ahead of radiologic responses.

The germline V gene gives CDR1 as MNHEY and CDR2 as SVGAGI. The cysteine opens and the phenylalanine closes a CDR3 of 15 amino acids. Only CDR3 DNA remains: 45 bases, in frame from the first base. The germline ends are 17 bases apart after V is trimmed by 5 bases and J by 3 bases. As regards this clone: No antigen is known for it. No quality values exist for individual bases; no much larger clone is one base distant.

Mismatch repair deficiency in every enrolled patient was established by polymerase chain reaction or immunohistochemistry. TCR sequencing was performed for a few patients who responded to pembrolizumab therapy. The phase II trial prospectively evaluated PD-1 blockade with pembrolizumab in advanced mismatch repair-deficient cancers, independent of tissue of origin. Peripheral blood T cell samples were serially collected before and at multiple times after PD-1 blockade was started. The timing of each blood sample was reported as weeks after the first dose of pembrolizumab. The sequence derives from an adult with mismatch repair-deficient cancer. The sequencing used peripheral blood, collected 2 weeks after starting pembrolizumab. This chain is built from TRBV6-5 and TRBJ2-7; TRBD2 might be the D gene, on 5 matching bases. CDR3 reads: CASSAPRLANYEQYF. The nucleotides read TGTGCCAGCAGTGCGCCTCGGCTAGCCAACTACGAGCAGTACTTC.